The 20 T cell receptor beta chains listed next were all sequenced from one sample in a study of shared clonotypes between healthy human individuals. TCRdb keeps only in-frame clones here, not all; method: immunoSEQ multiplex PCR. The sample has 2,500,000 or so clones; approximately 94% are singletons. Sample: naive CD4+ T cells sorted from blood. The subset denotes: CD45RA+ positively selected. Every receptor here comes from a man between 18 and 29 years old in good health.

CDR3 coding DNA: TGTGCCAGCAGCTCCCGGGGGGACAGAGAAGAGACCCAGTACTTC. This translates into CASSSRGDREETQYF. This chain joins TRBV7-8 and TRBJ2-5, with D possibly called TRBD1 or TRBD2 (7 bases each). V shed 4 bases and J shed 3 bases, with 15 bases lying between them. The germline V gene encodes CDR1 SGHVS and CDR2 FQNEAQ. The CDR3 runs to 15 residues.

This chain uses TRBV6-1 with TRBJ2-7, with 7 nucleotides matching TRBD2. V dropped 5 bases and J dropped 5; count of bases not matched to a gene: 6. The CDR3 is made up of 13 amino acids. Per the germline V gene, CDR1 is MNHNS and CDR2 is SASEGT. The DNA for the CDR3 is TGTGCCAGCAGTTCTCAGGGAGGGAACGAGCAGTACTTC. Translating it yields CASSSQGGNEQYF.

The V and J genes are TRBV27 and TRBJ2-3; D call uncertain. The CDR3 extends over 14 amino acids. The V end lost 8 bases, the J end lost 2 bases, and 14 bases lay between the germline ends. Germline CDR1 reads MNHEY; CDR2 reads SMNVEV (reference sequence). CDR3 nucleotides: TGTGCCAGCTCCTGGACGGCTTACACAGATACGCAGTATTTT. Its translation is CASSWTAYTDTQYF.

The CDR3 region has the DNA TGTGCCATCAGGTCGGACCGTTACAATGAGCAGTTCTTC. It codes for CAIRSDRYNEQFF. The chain uses TRBV10-3 and TRBJ2-1; no clear D. Per the germline V gene, CDR1 is ENHRY and CDR2 is SYGVKD. There are 13 residues in the CDR3. Trimming stripped 6 bases from V and 4 bases from J, with 10 bases between.

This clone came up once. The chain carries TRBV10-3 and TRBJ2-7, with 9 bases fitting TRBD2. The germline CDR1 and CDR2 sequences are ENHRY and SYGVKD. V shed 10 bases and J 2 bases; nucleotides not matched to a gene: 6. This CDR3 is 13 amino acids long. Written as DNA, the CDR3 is TGTGCCAGTAGCGGGGGAGAAACCTACGAGCAGTACTTC. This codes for CASSGGETYEQYF.

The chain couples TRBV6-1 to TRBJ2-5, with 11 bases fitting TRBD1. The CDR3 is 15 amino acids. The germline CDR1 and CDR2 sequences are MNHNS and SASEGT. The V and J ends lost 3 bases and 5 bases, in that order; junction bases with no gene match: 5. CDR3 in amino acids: CASSDPDRGPETQYF. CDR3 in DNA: TGTGCCAGCAGTGACCCGGACAGGGGGCCTGAGACCCAGTACTTC.

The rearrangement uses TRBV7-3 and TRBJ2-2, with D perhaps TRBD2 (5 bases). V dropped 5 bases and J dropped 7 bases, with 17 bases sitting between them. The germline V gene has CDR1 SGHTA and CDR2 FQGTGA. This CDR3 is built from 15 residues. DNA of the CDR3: TGTGCCAGCAGCCCGGACTCACGGTCCAGCGGGGAGCTGTTTTTT. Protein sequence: CASSPDSRSSGELFF. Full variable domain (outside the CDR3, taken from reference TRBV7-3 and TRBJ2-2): GAGVSQTPSNKVTEKGKYVELRCDPISGHTALYWYRQSLGQGPEFLIYFQGTGAADDSGLPNDRFFAVRPEGSVSTLKIQRTERGDSAVYLCASSPDSRSSGELFFGEGSRLTVL.

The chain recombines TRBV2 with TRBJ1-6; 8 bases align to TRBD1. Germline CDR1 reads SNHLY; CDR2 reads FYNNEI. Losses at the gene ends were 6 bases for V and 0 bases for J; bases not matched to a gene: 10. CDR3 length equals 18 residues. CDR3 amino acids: CASSPPTGGASYNSPLHF. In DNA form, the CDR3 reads TGTGCCAGCAGCCCCCCCACAGGGGGTGCCTCCTATAATTCACCCCTCCACTTT.

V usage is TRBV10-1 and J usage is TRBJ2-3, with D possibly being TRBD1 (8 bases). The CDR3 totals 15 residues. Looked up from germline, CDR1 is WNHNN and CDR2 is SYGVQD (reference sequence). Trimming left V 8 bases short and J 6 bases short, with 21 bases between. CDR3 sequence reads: CASQKGQGGMDTQYF. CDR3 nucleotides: TGCGCCAGCCAAAAAGGACAGGGAGGGATGGATACGCAGTATTTT.

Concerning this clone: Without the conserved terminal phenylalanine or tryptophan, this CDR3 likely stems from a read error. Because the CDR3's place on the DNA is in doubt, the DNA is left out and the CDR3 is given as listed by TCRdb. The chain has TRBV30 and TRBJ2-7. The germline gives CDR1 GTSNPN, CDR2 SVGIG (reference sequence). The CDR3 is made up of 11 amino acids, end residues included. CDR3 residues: CAWSPGPWILL.

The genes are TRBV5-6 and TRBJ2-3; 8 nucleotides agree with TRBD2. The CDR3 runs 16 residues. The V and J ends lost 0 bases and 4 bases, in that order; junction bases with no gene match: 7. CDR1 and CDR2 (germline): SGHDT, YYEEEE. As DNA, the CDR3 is TGTGCCAGCAGCTTGGGCGGGGGGAAAGTGTCAGATACGCAGTATTTT. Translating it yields CASSLGGGKVSDTQYF.

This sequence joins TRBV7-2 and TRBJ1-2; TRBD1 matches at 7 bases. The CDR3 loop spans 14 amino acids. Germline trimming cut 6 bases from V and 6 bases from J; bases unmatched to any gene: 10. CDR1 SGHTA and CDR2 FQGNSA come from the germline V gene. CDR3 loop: CASSPGQPSNGYTF. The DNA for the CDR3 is TGTGCCAGCAGTCCGGGACAGCCTTCAAATGGCTACACCTTC.

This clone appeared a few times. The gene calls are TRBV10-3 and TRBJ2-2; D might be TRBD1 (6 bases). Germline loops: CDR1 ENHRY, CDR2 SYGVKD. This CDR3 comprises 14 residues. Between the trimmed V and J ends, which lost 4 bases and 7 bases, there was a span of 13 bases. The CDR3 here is CAISVQGSIGELFF. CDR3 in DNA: TGTGCCATCAGTGTACAGGGTAGTATCGGGGAGCTGTTTTTT.

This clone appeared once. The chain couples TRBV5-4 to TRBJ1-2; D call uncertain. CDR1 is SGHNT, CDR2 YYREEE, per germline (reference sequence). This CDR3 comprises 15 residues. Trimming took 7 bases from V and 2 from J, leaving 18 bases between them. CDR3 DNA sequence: TGTGCCAGCGGGGTGCGCGACCACCGGAACTATGGCTACACCTTC. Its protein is CASGVRDHRNYGYTF.

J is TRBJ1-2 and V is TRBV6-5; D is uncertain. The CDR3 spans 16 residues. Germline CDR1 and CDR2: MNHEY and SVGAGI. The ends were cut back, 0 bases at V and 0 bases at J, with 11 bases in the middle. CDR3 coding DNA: TGTGCCAGCAGTTACTCAGTGGCGTTGACTAACTATGGCTACACCTTC. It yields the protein CASSYSVALTNYGYTF.

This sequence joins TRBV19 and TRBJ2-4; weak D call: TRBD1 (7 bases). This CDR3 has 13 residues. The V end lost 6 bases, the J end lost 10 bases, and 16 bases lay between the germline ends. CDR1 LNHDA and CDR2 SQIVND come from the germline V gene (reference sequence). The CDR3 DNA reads TGTGCCAGTAGACCAGGGGGAGGAGGGATTCAGTACTTC. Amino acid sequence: CASRPGGGGIQYF. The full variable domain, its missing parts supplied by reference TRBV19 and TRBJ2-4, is DGGITQSPKYLFRKEGQNVTLSCEQNLNHDAMYWYRQDPGQGLRLIYYSQIVNDFQKGDIAEGYSVSREKKESFPLTVTSAQKNPTAFYLCASRPGGGGIQYFGAGTRLSVL.

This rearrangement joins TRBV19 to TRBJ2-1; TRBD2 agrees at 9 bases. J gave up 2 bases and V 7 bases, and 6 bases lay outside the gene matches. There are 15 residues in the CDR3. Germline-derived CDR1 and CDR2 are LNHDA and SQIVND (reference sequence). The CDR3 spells CASIETSGAYNEQFF. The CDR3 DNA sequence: TGTGCCAGTATAGAGACTAGCGGAGCCTACAATGAGCAGTTCTTC.

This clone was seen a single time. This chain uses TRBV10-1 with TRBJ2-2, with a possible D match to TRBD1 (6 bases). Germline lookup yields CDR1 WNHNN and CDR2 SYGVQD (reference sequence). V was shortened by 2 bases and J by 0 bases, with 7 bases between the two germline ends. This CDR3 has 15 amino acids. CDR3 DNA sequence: TGCGCCAGCAGTGAGGGACAGACGAACACCGGGGAGCTGTTTTTT. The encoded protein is CASSEGQTNTGELFF.

The CDR3 sequence: CASSSSGTKTQYF. CDR3 bases: TGTGCCAGCAGCTCGAGCGGGACGAAGACCCAGTACTTC. The chain combines TRBV7-2 with TRBJ2-5; 7 bases align to TRBD2. The CDR3 extends over 13 amino acids. With V trimmed by 4 bases and J by 6 bases, 5 bases remained unmatched. Germline CDR1 SGHTA, CDR2 FQGNSA.

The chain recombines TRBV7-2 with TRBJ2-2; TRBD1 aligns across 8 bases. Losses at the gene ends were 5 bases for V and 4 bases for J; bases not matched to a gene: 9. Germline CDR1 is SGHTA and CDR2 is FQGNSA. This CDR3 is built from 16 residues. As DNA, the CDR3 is TGTGCCAGCAGCACACGACAGGGGAGTATCACCGGGGAGCTGTTTTTT. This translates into CASSTRQGSITGELFF.